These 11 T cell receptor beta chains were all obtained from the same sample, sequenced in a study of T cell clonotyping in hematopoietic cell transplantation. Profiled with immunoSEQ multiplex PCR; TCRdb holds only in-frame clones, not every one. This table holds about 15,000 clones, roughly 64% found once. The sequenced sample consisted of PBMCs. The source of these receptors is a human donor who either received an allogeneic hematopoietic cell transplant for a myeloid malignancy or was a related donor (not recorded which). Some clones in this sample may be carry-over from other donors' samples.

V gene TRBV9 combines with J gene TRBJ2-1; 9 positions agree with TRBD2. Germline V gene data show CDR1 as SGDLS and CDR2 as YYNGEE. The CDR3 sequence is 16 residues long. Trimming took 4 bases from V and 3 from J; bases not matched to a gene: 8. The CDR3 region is CASSPSGGQGYNEQFF. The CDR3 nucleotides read TGTGCCAGCAGCCCCAGCGGGGGGCAAGGCTACAATGAGCAGTTCTTC.

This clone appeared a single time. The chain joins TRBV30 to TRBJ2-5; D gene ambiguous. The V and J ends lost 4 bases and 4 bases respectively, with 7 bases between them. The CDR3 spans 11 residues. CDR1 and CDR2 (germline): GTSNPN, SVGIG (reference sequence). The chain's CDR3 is CAWTAAETQYF. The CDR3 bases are TGTGCCTGGACGGCGGCAGAGACCCAGTACTTC.

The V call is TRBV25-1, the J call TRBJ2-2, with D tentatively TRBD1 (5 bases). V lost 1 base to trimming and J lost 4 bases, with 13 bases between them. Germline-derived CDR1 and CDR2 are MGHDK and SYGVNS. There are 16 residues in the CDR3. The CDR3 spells CASSEWHRLGTGELFF. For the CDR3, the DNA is TGTGCCAGCAGTGAATGGCACAGGCTAGGCACCGGGGAGCTGTTTTTT.

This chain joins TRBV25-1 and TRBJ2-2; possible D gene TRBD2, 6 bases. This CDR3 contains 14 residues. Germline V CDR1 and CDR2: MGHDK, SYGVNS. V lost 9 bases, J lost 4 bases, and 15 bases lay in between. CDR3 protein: CASRGARSTGELFF. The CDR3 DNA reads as TGTGCCAGTCGCGGGGCAAGGAGCACCGGGGAGCTGTTTTTT. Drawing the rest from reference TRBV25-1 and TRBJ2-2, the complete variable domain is EADIYQTPRYLVIGTGKKITLECSQTMGHDKMYWYQQDPGMELHLIHYSYGVNSTEKGDLSSESTVSRIRTEHFPLTLESARPSHTSQYLCASRGARSTGELFFGEGSRLTVL.

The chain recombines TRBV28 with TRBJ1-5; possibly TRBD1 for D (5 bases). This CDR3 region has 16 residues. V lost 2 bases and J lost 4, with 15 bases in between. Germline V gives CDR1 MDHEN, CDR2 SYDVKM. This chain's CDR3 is CASSLKGTQVNQPQHF. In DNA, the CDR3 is TGTGCCAGCAGTTTAAAGGGGACGCAAGTAAATCAGCCCCAGCATTTT.

CDR3 region: CASMGGNNQPQHF. The CDR3 DNA reads as TGTGCCAGTATGGGGGGGAACAATCAGCCCCAGCATTTT. The chain couples TRBV19 to TRBJ1-5, with D maybe TRBD1 (5 bases). Trimming pared 7 bases from V and 3 bases from J, leaving 10 bases between. Germline loops: CDR1 LNHDA, CDR2 SQIVND (reference sequence). The CDR3 spans 13 residues.

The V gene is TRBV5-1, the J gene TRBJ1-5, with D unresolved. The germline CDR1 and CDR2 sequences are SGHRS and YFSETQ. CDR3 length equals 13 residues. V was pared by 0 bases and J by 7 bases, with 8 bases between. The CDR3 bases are TGCGCCAGCAGCTTGGATCCAAACCAGCCCCAGCATTTT. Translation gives CASSLDPNQPQHF.

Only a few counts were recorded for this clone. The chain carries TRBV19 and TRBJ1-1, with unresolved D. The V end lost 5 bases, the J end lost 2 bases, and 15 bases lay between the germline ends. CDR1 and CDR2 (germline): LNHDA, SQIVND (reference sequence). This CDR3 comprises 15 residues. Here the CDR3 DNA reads TGTGCCAGTAGTTCATGGGAAGGGATTAACACTGAAGCTTTCTTT. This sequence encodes CASSSWEGINTEAFF.

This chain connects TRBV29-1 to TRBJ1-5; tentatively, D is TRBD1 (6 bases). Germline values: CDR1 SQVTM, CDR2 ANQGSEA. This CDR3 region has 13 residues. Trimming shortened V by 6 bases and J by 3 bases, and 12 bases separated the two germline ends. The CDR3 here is CSVSGQNNQPQHF. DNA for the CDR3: TGCAGCGTAAGCGGACAGAACAATCAGCCCCAGCATTTT.

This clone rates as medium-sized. The CDR3 sequence is CAWSKAGGAFSGNTIYF. The CDR3 DNA reads as TGTGCCTGGAGTAAGGCAGGGGGCGCTTTTTCCGGAAACACCATATATTTT. The chain carries TRBV30 and TRBJ1-3; 8 positions agree with TRBD1. The CDR3 runs to 17 residues. Germline V CDR1 and CDR2: GTSNPN, SVGIG (reference sequence). V shed 2 bases, J shed 4 bases, and the junction held 13 bases outside the gene matches.

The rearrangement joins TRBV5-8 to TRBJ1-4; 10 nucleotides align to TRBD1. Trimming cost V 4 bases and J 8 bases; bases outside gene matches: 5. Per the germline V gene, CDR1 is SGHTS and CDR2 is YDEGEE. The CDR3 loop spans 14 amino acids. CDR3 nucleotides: TGTGCCAGCAGCCAGGGACAGGGGTACGAAAAACTGTTTTTT. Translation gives CASSQGQGYEKLFF.